This TCR beta chain emerged from a study of response to subunit inactivated influenza vaccine. V was shortened by 6 bases and J by 5 bases, with 7 bases between the two germline ends. The CDR3 has 11 residues. Germline loops: CDR1 ENHRY, CDR2 SYGVKD. General observations from the study: There was a suggestion from the authors that each seasonal influenza vaccination recruits few new T cells.

MiXCR, run by TCRdb on the RT-PCR reads, gives a single entry per CDR3 protein. The sample records roughly 630,000 distinct CDR3 sequences, around 15% being singletons. Comments on this clonotype: The antigen is not known.

The starting material was PBMCs from blood, obtained less than 15 days before vaccination. This chain connects TRBV10-3 to TRBJ2-5, with no clear D. The sequence came from a man aged 50 to 60 who received an inactivated influenza vaccine. CDR3 bases: TGTGCCATCAGGTCCGAGGAGACCCAGTACTTC. This gives the protein CAIRSEETQYF.